This T cell receptor beta chain was obtained from a study of control samples from healthy donors and cancer patients (dated by TCRdb to between 2020 and 2021). Libraries came from the immunoSEQ multiplex PCR assay. Sourced from immuneACCESS, this table was stored by TCRdb with only in-frame sequences that have V and J called. A share of the clones is absent; for the studies checked, an unresolved V gene accounts for under half, and the remainder has no known explanation. Here the sample has about 49,000 clones; around 86% occur a single time. The ten largest account for 2.5% to 3% of the sample. A note on this clone: Its antigen specificity is not known. No base qualities exist here, and no much larger clone lies one base off it.

There are 12 amino acids in the CDR3, from cysteine to phenylalanine inclusive. Just CDR3 DNA is preserved here, 36 bases in frame from base 1. Trimming at the junction amounts to 7 bases on V and 2 bases on J, and the germline ends lie 6 bases apart. The receptor's source is a woman aged 50 to 60 with lung cancer. Sequencing was carried out using PBMCs. This sequence uses TRBV12-3 or TRBV12-4 and TRBJ2-1; no D gene call is confident. In nucleotide form, the sequence is TGTGCCAGCACCCAGACCTACAATGAGCAGTTCTTC. Its amino acids are CASTQTYNEQFF.